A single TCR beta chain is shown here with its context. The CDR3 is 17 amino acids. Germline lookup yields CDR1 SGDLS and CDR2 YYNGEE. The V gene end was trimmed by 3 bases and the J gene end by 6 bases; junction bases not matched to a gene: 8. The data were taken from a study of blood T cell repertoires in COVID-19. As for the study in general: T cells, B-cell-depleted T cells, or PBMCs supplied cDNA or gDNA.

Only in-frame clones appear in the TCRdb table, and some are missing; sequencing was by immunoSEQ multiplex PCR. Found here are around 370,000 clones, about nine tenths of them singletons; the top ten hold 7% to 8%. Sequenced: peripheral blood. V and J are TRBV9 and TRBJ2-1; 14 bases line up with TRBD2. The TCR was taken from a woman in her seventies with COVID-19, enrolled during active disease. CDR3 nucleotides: TGTGCCAGCAGCGCCCCGACTAGCGGGGGGGCCAGCAATGAGCAGTTCTTC. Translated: CASSAPTSGGASNEQFF.